This T cell receptor (beta chain) was recovered during a study of shared clonotypes between healthy human individuals. Study information: Donors, aged 18 to 49, were a couple of women and three men.

Every contributor of samples was a Caucasian grown-up residing in Nashville, Tennessee. The method was immunoSEQ multiplex PCR; TCRdb's version includes in-frame clones alone and lacks a portion of them. In the table there are fewer than 550,000 clones, about three quarters of which are singletons. The origin of this receptor is a woman between 35 and 50 years old in good health. Some clones in this sample may be carry-over from other donors' samples. The specimen sequenced was PBMCs.

The CDR3 reads CASSPTGFGNQPQHF. CDR3 DNA sequence: TGTGCCAGCAGTCCGACAGGGTTCGGCAATCAGCCCCAGCATTTT. V is TRBV25-1 and J is TRBJ1-5; TRBD1 agrees at 7 bases. The germline gives CDR1 MGHDK, CDR2 SYGVNS. CDR3 length equals 15 residues. V was clipped by 5 bases and J by 2 bases; unmatched bases: 6. Filled out from reference TRBV25-1 and TRBJ1-5, the complete variable domain reads EADIYQTPRYLVIGTGKKITLECSQTMGHDKMYWYQQDPGMELHLIHYSYGVNSTEKGDLSSESTVSRIRTEHFPLTLESARPSHTSQYLCASSPTGFGNQPQHFGDGTRLSIL.